These 14 T cell receptor beta chains came from one sample sequenced in a study of blood T cell repertoires in COVID-19. Repertoires were generated with immunoSEQ multiplex PCR, while TCRdb's copy carries only in-frame clones and drops some. This repertoire shows some 290,000 clones, roughly 86% found once; its top ten account for around 10%. The specimen sequenced was peripheral blood. The receptors were gathered from a woman in her twenties or thirties with COVID-19, enrolled during active disease.

The chain carries TRBV4-1 and TRBJ1-6, with TRBD1 matching 7 bases. The V gene's germline CDR1 is MGHRA and CDR2 YSYEKL. J gave up 4 bases and V 0 bases, and 12 bases lay outside the gene matches. The CDR3 is made up of 19 amino acids. CDR3 coding DNA: TGCGCCAGCAGCCAAGAAAAGGGTCAGGGGGTCGTATATAATTCACCCCTCCACTTT. Its translation: CASSQEKGQGVVYNSPLHF.

This chain links TRBV7-2 with TRBJ2-1; 8 bases match TRBD2. Germline V lookup: CDR1 SGHTA, CDR2 FQGNSA. This CDR3 has 16 amino acids. The V segment lost 1 base and the J segment 4 bases; nucleotides outside the gene matches: 6. As DNA, the CDR3 is TGTGCCAGCAGCTTAGTTACGGGGGGGGCATACAATGAGCAGTTCTTC. Its translation is CASSLVTGGAYNEQFF.

The chain links TRBV11-2 to TRBJ2-1, with 7 positions matching TRBD2. This CDR3 is 15 amino acids long. The V gene end was trimmed by 1 base and the J gene end by 4 bases; junction bases not matched to a gene: 4. Germline lookup yields CDR1 SGHAT and CDR2 FQNNGV. The CDR3 region is CASSLGLAGYNEQFF. CDR3 DNA: TGTGCCAGCAGCTTAGGACTAGCTGGGTACAATGAGCAGTTCTTC. Drawing the rest from reference TRBV11-2 and TRBJ2-1, the complete variable domain is EAGVAQSPRYKIIEKRQSVAFWCNPISGHATLYWYQQILGQGPKLLIQFQNNGVVDDSQLPKDRFSAERLKGVDSTLKIQPAKLEDSAVYLCASSLGLAGYNEQFFGPGTRLTVL.

This chain connects TRBV29-1 to TRBJ1-5; 9 nucleotides align to TRBD1. J gave up 5 bases and V 7 bases, and 6 bases lay outside the gene matches. Germline V gene data show CDR1 as SQVTM and CDR2 as ANQGSEA. The CDR3 has 13 residues. In DNA, the CDR3 is TGCAGCGCCGGGACAGGGAGTCATCAGCCCCAGCATTTT. Amino acids: CSAGTGSHQPQHF.

This clone was seen just once. This chain links TRBV3-1 (or the pseudogene TRBV3-2) with TRBJ1-2; 7 nucleotides agree with TRBD1. Germline trimming cut 5 bases from V and 8 bases from J; bases unmatched to any gene: 5. This CDR3 is built from 12 residues. The germline CDR1 and CDR2 sequences are LGHDT and YNNKEL (reference sequence). CDR3 in DNA: TGTGCCAGCAGCATCAGGGGGGTAGGCTACACCTTC. As protein: CASSIRGVGYTF.

This clone was recorded once. The V and J genes are TRBV5-4 and TRBJ2-3; 9 bases match TRBD2. Germline-derived CDR1 and CDR2 are SGHNT and YYREEE (reference sequence). The ends lost 3 bases at V and 5 bases at J; junction bases unmatched: 13. The CDR3 extends over 17 amino acids. CDR3 amino acids: CASSSPLRGGSVDTQYF. As DNA, the CDR3 is TGTGCCAGCAGCTCCCCCCTGCGGGGGGGCTCTGTAGATACGCAGTATTTT.

The V call is TRBV7-9, the J call TRBJ2-1, with 13 bases matching TRBD2. The V and J ends lost 6 bases and 6 bases, in that order; junction bases with no gene match: 8. Germline V gives CDR1 SEHNR, CDR2 FQNEAQ (reference sequence). This CDR3 is 16 amino acids long. The CDR3 DNA follows: TGTGCCAGCAGGCAACTAGCGGGGGGGCCCTCCAATGAGCAGTTCTTC. It yields the protein CASRQLAGGPSNEQFF. The full variable domain, in which reference TRBV7-9 and TRBJ2-1 provide the parts outside the CDR3, is DTGVSQNPRHKITKRGQNVTFRCDPISEHNRLYWYRQTLGQGPEFLTYFQNEAQLEKSRLLSDRFSAERPKGSFSTLEIQRTEQGDSAMYLCASRQLAGGPSNEQFFGPGTRLTVL.

The chain combines TRBV10-1 with TRBJ2-5; D gene ambiguous. Trimming left V 4 bases short and J 1 base short, with 7 bases between. The germline V gene encodes CDR1 WNHNN and CDR2 SYGVQD (reference sequence). The CDR3 sequence is 13 residues long. The DNA for the CDR3 is TGCGCCAGCAGTGTCACTCTCCAAGAGACCCAGTACTTC. As protein: CASSVTLQETQYF.

V and J are TRBV20-1 and TRBJ2-7; a possible D gene is TRBD1 (6 bases). Germline CDR1 and CDR2: DFQATT and SNEGSKA (reference sequence). Trimming removed 6 bases from V and 5 bases from J, with 11 bases in between. The length of the CDR3 is 11 residues. The CDR3 region has the DNA TGCAGTGCCCGACAGGACCACGAGCAGTACTTC. Protein sequence: CSARQDHEQYF.

As concerns this clone: Distinct nucleotide sequences in the sample also encode this CDR3. The chain carries TRBV27 and TRBJ2-7, with D possibly being TRBD2 (5 bases). The V end lost 2 bases, the J end lost 3 bases, and 11 bases lay between the germline ends. The CDR3 has 14 amino acids. Germline CDR1 and CDR2: MNHEY and SMNVEV (reference sequence). CDR3 sequence: CASSLGRGSYEQYF. The CDR3 coding sequence is TGTGCCAGCAGTTTAGGACGGGGAAGCTACGAGCAGTACTTC.

Note on this clone: Different DNA sequences within this sample yield the same CDR3. This chain uses TRBV9 with TRBJ2-7; TRBD2 matches at 7 bases. Germline lookup yields CDR1 SGDLS and CDR2 YYNGEE. The J segment lost 3 bases and the V segment lost 0 bases, leaving 0 bases of the junction unmatched. The CDR3 spans 13 residues. The CDR3 DNA sequence: TGTGCCAGCAGCGTAGGGGAGGGCTACGAGCAGTACTTC. Translation gives CASSVGEGYEQYF.

J is TRBJ1-2 and V is TRBV7-9; 10 bases are a match to TRBD1. The trim removed 5 bases at V and 6 bases at J, leaving 9 bases unmatched. The CDR3 consists of 15 residues. Germline V lookup: CDR1 SEHNR, CDR2 FQNEAQ (reference sequence). CDR3 protein: CASSPTGGGQHGYTF. The CDR3 nucleotides are TGTGCCAGCAGCCCGACAGGGGGCGGTCAGCATGGCTACACCTTC.

This clone was picked up a small number of times. The chain combines TRBV10-2 with TRBJ2-3, with D maybe TRBD2 (7 bases). The ends were cut back, 6 bases at V and 6 bases at J, with 16 bases in the middle. The CDR3 sequence is 14 residues long. The germline V gene encodes CDR1 WSHSY and CDR2 SAAADI. The CDR3 DNA reads TGCGCCAGCAGGAGGGGGGGCGGTTATGATACGCAGTATTTT. Amino acid sequence: CASRRGGGYDTQYF.

The sample holds one count of this clone. The J gene is TRBJ2-6, the V gene TRBV9, with 12 bases aligning to TRBD1. CDR3 length: 18 residues. Germline CDR1 and CDR2: SGDLS and YYNGEE. Trimming removed 3 bases from V and 4 bases from J; junction bases left unmatched: 8. The CDR3 nucleotides are TGTGCCAGCAGCGGAACGGGACAGGGGGCTCTGGGGGCCAACGTCCTGACTTTC. This gives the protein CASSGTGQGALGANVLTF.